A selection of T cell receptor beta chains follows, all from one sample in a study of tumor and adjacent non-tumor tissue in lung cancer. TCRdb re-derived calls from the multiplex PCR reads in MiXCR, one entry per CDR3 protein. The data hold about 67,000 distinct CDR3 sequences, with more than 65% observed a single time. What was sequenced was distant non-tumor lung tissue. All receptors come from a man aged 55 to 69 with non-small cell lung cancer. The CDR3 runs from the conserved cysteine through the conserved F or W. Each record gives: clone size, CDR3 length, V gene, CDR3 protein. For some rows the clone size is stated as once, few or many, or as a class when expanded; others skip it.

.	14	TRBV11-1	CAGGYTSGTGEPFF
.	15	TRBV6-2/TRBV6-3	CASGAAGQGVDKQLF
.	18	TRBV12-3/TRBV12-4	CAITYAGGLTVFYNEQFF
.	14	TRBV5-4	CVSGIQGRNSPHHF
.	15	TRBV4-1	CVSSQGQDLVLPLHF
few	15	TRBV10-2	CANSDGTNFYNEQFF
.	13	TRBV11-3	CASSLRQTGELFF
once	14	TRBV11-2	CTSSLEGGNQPQLF
.	16	TRBV10-3	CTISESAGWGTDTQYF
.	14	TRBV20-1	CSAVGDSGAYVLTF
.	14	TRBV11-1	CASSYTSGTRKLFF
.	12	TRBV29-1	CSIGGGNYKQYF
.	12	TRBV6-1	CASSEIGSEQFF
.	13	TRBV6-4	CANSRTAEETQYF
.	17	TRBV12-3/TRBV12-4	CASTKGAHRGRETEAFF
.	12	TRBV29-1	CSDGDRVNFQYF
.	12	TRBV11-3	CASLSPGHKQYF